This T cell receptor (beta chain) stems from a study of T-cell reconstitution after alpha-beta-depleted transplantation in children. Study results and caveats: It was newly produced T cells that mostly accounted for T-cell counts and diversity one year after transplant. There were reportedly several hundred expanded graft clones from which alpha-beta T cells came about two months after transplant.

Unique molecular identifiers were incorporated into the prepared TCRbeta library. TCRdb fed the PCR reads into MiXCR, producing one record per CDR3 protein. Of tens of thousands of distinct CDR3 sequences listed, 4.9% are singletons. Germline V CDR1 and CDR2: SGHNT, YYREEE (reference sequence). The CDR3 has 14 amino acids. The V end was cut by 1 base, the J end by 4 bases, with 9 bases between. This clonotype was picked up a small number of times. No antigen is known for it. The genes are TRBV5-4 and TRBJ2-1, with D possibly being TRBD1 or TRBD2 (5 bases each). Sequenced here: PBMCs, mostly from graft donor cells, sampled 180 days after TCRalphabeta/CD19-depleted stem cell transplant. The sequence came from a boy under two years old who had a stem cell transplant for acute myeloid leukemia, so the T cells may come from the graft donor. The CDR3 is CASSLSGLYNEQFF. The CDR3 DNA sequence: TGTGCCAGCAGCTTGTCGGGGCTTTACAATGAGCAGTTCTTC.